These 14 T cell receptor beta chains were sequenced from one sample in a study of T cells in Graves' hyperthyroidism and ophthalmopathy. Amplified TCR beta CDR3 regions derived from RNA transcripts. HTBI primers drove first-round RT-PCR of the TCR CDR3. One entry per CDR3 protein, called by TCRdb with MiXCR from the multiplex PCR reads. Here the sample spans approximately 360,000 distinct CDR3 sequences, 15% to 18% being singletons. The sample was blood. The receptor source for this set is a woman between 18 and 29 years old with Graves' hyperthyroidism that later progressed to Graves' ophthalmopathy.

The chain has TRBV11-2 and TRBJ2-1, with a tentative D call TRBD1 (6 bases). Germline V gene lookup returns CDR1 SGHAT and CDR2 FQNNGV. This CDR3 has 17 amino acids. Trimming left V 2 bases short and J 4 bases short, with 18 bases between. The DNA of the CDR3 is TGTGCCAGCAGCTTATTTCGGGTGGGGGCAGGGTACAATGAGCAGTTCTTC. This sequence encodes CASSLFRVGAGYNEQFF.

The count of this clonotype is one. Given a much more abundant clone one base away, this may be a read error. The rearrangement links TRBV20-1 to TRBJ2-1, with no clear D. This CDR3 is 14 amino acids long. Germline loops: CDR1 DFQATT, CDR2 SNEGSKA (reference sequence). CDR3 DNA sequence: TGCAGTGCTCAAGTCGGGCCTCCCCTCTACGAGCTGTACTTC. Amino acid sequence: CSAQVGPPLYELYF.

This clonotype was found many times. This chain connects TRBV4-2 to TRBJ2-7, with 9 bases identical to TRBD2. The germline V gene has CDR1 LGHNA and CDR2 YNFKEQ. Unmatched junction bases numbered 16, after V lost 3 bases and J lost 1 base. The CDR3 is made up of 19 amino acids. In nucleotides, the CDR3 is TGTGCCAGCAGCCAGGACCCTCCACATAGCGGGAGAGGTTCCTACGAGCAGTACTTC. Its protein product is CASSQDPPHSGRGSYEQYF.

The rearrangement links TRBV25-1 to TRBJ1-3, with 9 bases that match TRBD1. Trimming removed 8 bases from V and 0 bases from J; junction bases left unmatched: 8. CDR1 and CDR2 (germline): MGHDK, SYGVNS. The CDR3 runs to 16 residues. The CDR3 spells CASRGTGKSSGNTIYF. The CDR3 DNA follows: TGTGCCAGCCGAGGGACAGGGAAGAGCTCTGGAAACACCATATATTTT.

The chain uses TRBV7-3 and TRBJ2-3, with TRBD2 identical over 10 bases. Germline lookup yields CDR1 SGHTA and CDR2 FQGTGA. The CDR3 extends over 16 amino acids. J gave up 4 bases and V 0 bases, and 4 bases lay outside the gene matches. CDR3 coding DNA: TGTGCCAGCAGCTTAACGGCTAGCGGGAGCCCAGATACGCAGTATTTT. Protein product: CASSLTASGSPDTQYF.

This clonotype showed up many times. The genes are TRBV29-1 and TRBJ2-5, with 11 bases matching TRBD1. Germline CDR1 is SQVTM and CDR2 is ANQGSEA. Trimming took 3 bases from V and 4 from J; bases not matched to a gene: 7. CDR3 length: 15 amino acids. The CDR3 loop reads CSVELGQGVRETQYF. The CDR3 DNA follows: TGCAGCGTTGAGTTGGGACAGGGGGTCCGAGAGACCCAGTACTTC.

On this clonotype: At one end the junction does not follow the germline gene, possibly because of a read error. The gene calls are TRBV27 and TRBJ1-1, with unresolved D. The CDR3 spans 12 residues. Germline-derived CDR1 and CDR2 are MNHEY and SMNVEV (reference sequence). The CDR3 here is CATMGSNTEALF. DNA for the CDR3: TGTGCCACGATGGGGTCGAACACTGAAGCTCTCTTT.

This clonotype was seen ten or more times. V usage is TRBV10-3 and J usage is TRBJ2-7; 7 nucleotides match TRBD2. Germline trimming cut 8 bases from V and 5 bases from J; bases unmatched to any gene: 15. CDR1 ENHRY and CDR2 SYGVKD come from the germline V gene. This CDR3 is built from 15 residues. The DNA of the CDR3 is TGTGCCATCCAGCCACGGCGGGAGAAGTTCGACGAGCAGTACTTC. This codes for CAIQPRREKFDEQYF.

This clonotype was picked up many times. V usage is TRBV6-2 or TRBV6-3 and J usage is TRBJ2-6; 9 bases align to TRBD1. The CDR3 spans 17 residues. Germline values: CDR1 MNHEY, CDR2 SVGEGT. The ends lost 6 bases at V and 1 base at J; junction bases unmatched: 7. The CDR3 bases are TGTGCCAGCAGCGCGGGACAGGGAACTTCTGGGGCCAACGTCCTGACTTTC. Translating it yields CASSAGQGTSGANVLTF.

This clonotype was observed at least ten times. The rearrangement uses TRBV28 and TRBJ2-5; 7 nucleotides agree with TRBD1. The germline CDR1 and CDR2 sequences are MDHEN and SYDVKM. This CDR3 has 14 residues. Losses at the gene ends were 6 bases for V and 5 bases for J; bases not matched to a gene: 9. This chain's CDR3 is CASRSGQARETQYF. Here the CDR3 DNA reads TGTGCCAGCAGATCCGGACAGGCGAGGGAGACCCAGTACTTC.

This clonotype was found many times. The CDR3 nucleotides read TGTGCCAGCAGATCCCTAGCGGACCAAGAGACCCAGTACTTC. The encoded protein is CASRSLADQETQYF. The chain carries TRBV12-3 or TRBV12-4 and TRBJ2-5; TRBD2 agrees at 7 bases. After removal of 6 bases from V and 0 bases from J, the junction contained 4 bases not matched to a gene. This CDR3 comprises 14 residues.

This clonotype was found many times. This chain connects TRBV3-1 to TRBJ2-1; D may be TRBD1 or TRBD2 (6 bases each). Germline loops: CDR1 LGHDT, CDR2 YNNKEL (reference sequence). Trimming removed 2 bases from V and 4 bases from J, with 15 bases in between. The CDR3 loop spans 16 amino acids. CDR3 in amino acids: CASSQRGQGTYNEQFF. The CDR3 nucleotides are TGTGCCAGCAGCCAAAGAGGGCAGGGGACTTACAATGAGCAGTTCTTC.

The rearrangement links TRBV5-1 to TRBJ2-3, with a tentative D call TRBD2 (6 bases). This CDR3 is 15 amino acids long. The V end was cut by 9 bases, the J end by 2 bases, with 19 bases between. Germline V lookup: CDR1 SGHRS, CDR2 YFSETQ. CDR3 nucleotides: TGCGCCACTAAACGTGGGGGGACGGTCACAGATACGCAGTATTTT. Residues: CATKRGGTVTDTQYF.

This clonotype was counted ten times or more. The chain links TRBV20-1 to TRBJ1-2; 7 bases line up with TRBD1. The J segment lost 2 bases and the V segment lost 8 bases, leaving 11 bases of the junction unmatched. Germline CDR1 and CDR2: DFQATT and SNEGSKA (reference sequence). CDR3 length: 14 residues. The CDR3 sequence: CSITRGTVNYGYTF. Written as DNA, the CDR3 is TGCAGTATCACCCGTGGGACAGTCAACTATGGCTACACCTTC.